The 2 T cell receptor beta chains reported below all come from one sample, sequenced in a study of cytomegalovirus exposure and HLA in healthy donors. Primers for the PCR totalled 60 Vbeta and 13 Jbeta. Assay used: immunoSEQ multiplex PCR; TCRdb lists only in-frame clones, some missing. The sample has around 160,000 clones, approximately 80% seen once. Specimen: PBMCs. These receptors were collected from a man aged 50-59 years in good health and CMV-seropositive.

The chain employs TRBV28 and TRBJ2-5; TRBD2 agrees at 8 bases. Germline V gene sequence: CDR1 MDHEN, CDR2 SYDVKM. The CDR3 covers 17 residues. The ends lost 2 bases at V and 2 bases at J; junction bases unmatched: 10. This CDR3 reads CASSLEFGAGGQETQYF. The CDR3 nucleotides read TGTGCCAGCAGTTTAGAGTTTGGGGCGGGGGGTCAAGAGACCCAGTACTTC.

V is TRBV10-3 and J is TRBJ1-1; D remains unclear. Germline CDR1 reads ENHRY; CDR2 reads SYGVKD. With 0 bases removed from V and 1 base from J, the gap between germline ends came to 9 bases. The CDR3 totals 15 residues. The CDR3 here is CAISESGLPNTEAFF. CDR3 coding DNA: TGTGCCATCAGTGAGTCCGGACTCCCGAACACTGAAGCTTTCTTT.